One sample yielded the 8 T cell receptor beta chains listed below, sequenced in a study of T cells in Graves' hyperthyroidism and ophthalmopathy. RNA transcripts provided the source from which TCR beta CDR3 regions were amplified. Primed by the HTBI set, a first-round RT-PCR was run on the TCR CDR3. TCRdb recomputed calls from the multiplex PCR reads with MiXCR, one row per CDR3 protein. The sample records around 440,000 distinct CDR3 sequences, about 15% being singletons. The sequenced sample was blood. These receptors all come from a woman aged 18-29 years with Graves' hyperthyroidism.

This clonotype was counted at least ten times. In nucleotides, the CDR3 is TGTGCCAGCAGATACCTGCGGACCCCCCAACGGGAGCAGTACTTC. Translation gives CASRYLRTPQREQYF. The V gene is TRBV11-2, the J gene TRBJ2-7, with D uncertain. The CDR3 length is 15 residues. With 6 bases removed from V and 7 bases from J, the gap between germline ends came to 22 bases. Germline V gene data show CDR1 as SGHAT and CDR2 as FQNNGV.

This clonotype was detected a few times. The rearrangement uses TRBV7-2 and TRBJ2-3; D remains unclear. Trimming took off 1 base at V and 4 bases at J, with 12 bases between the two ends. The length of the CDR3 is 15 residues. In germline, CDR1 is SGHTA, CDR2 FQGNSA. The CDR3: CASSLEVRSSDTQYF. The CDR3 bases are TGTGCCAGCAGCTTAGAAGTGCGTAGTTCAGATACGCAGTATTTT.

The table lists this clonotype with many counts. The CDR3 region is CASSPYYLDRAGYTF. The CDR3 DNA reads TGTGCCAGCAGCCCCTACTACCTTGACCGGGCGGGCTACACCTTC. The gene calls are TRBV3-1 and TRBJ1-2; D call uncertain. The CDR3 is 15 amino acids. Germline V gives CDR1 LGHDT, CDR2 YNNKEL (reference sequence). The V end was cut by 4 bases, the J end by 8 bases, with 20 bases between.

This clonotype was detected many times. The rearrangement uses TRBV2 and TRBJ2-7; D is possibly TRBD1 (5 bases). V was clipped by 3 bases and J by 0 bases, with 12 bases between them. This CDR3 comprises 15 residues. In germline, CDR1 is SNHLY, CDR2 FYNNEI. CDR3 DNA sequence: TGTGCCAGCAGTGACCCGGCAGGGATCTCCTACGAGCAGTACTTC. It codes for CASSDPAGISYEQYF. The full variable domain, rest sourced from reference TRBV2 and TRBJ2-7, is EPEVTQTPSHQVTQMGQEVILRCVPISNHLYFYWYRQILGQKVEFLVSFYNNEISEKSEIFDDQFSVERPDGSNFTLKIRSTKLEDSAMYFCASSDPAGISYEQYFGPGTRLTVT.

This clonotype appeared a few times. This chain joins TRBV12-3 or TRBV12-4 and TRBJ2-1, with TRBD1 matching 12 bases. The CDR3 has 20 amino acids. V was pared by 11 bases and J by 7 bases, with 27 bases of the junction left unmatched. CDR3 sequence reads: CADSLGPGQGADGPRNEQFF. CDR3 nucleotides: TGTGCCGACAGTTTAGGGCCGGGACAGGGGGCGGACGGTCCCCGAAATGAGCAGTTCTTC.

This clonotype was detected many times. The V and J genes are TRBV7-2 and TRBJ2-7, with unresolved D. V lost 5 bases, J lost 1 base, and 12 bases lay in between. Germline CDR1 SGHTA, CDR2 FQGNSA. CDR3 length equals 14 residues. The CDR3 is CASSQPGRSYEQYF. The DNA for the CDR3 is TGTGCCAGCAGCCAACCCGGACGGTCCTACGAGCAGTACTTC.

Ten or more counts support this clonotype. The gene calls are TRBV13 and TRBJ1-4, with 7 bases that match TRBD1. J gave up 6 bases and V 4 bases, and 8 bases lay outside the gene matches. The CDR3 contains 15 residues. Looked up from germline, CDR1 is PRHDT and CDR2 is FYEKMQ (reference sequence). The CDR3 spells CASSSTGTVDEKLFF. As DNA, the CDR3 is TGTGCCAGCAGCTCAACAGGGACAGTCGATGAAAAACTGTTTTTT.

There are many counts of this clonotype. The chain uses TRBV2 and TRBJ2-1; the match to TRBD1 covers 7 bases. V lost 4 bases, J lost 7 bases, and 10 bases stayed unmatched. The CDR3 has 15 residues. Germline CDR1 reads SNHLY; CDR2 reads FYNNEI. For the CDR3, the DNA is TGTGCCAGCAGTGGGAGAAGGGGGCACAGGAATGAGCAGTTCTTC. Translated, it gives CASSGRRGHRNEQFF.